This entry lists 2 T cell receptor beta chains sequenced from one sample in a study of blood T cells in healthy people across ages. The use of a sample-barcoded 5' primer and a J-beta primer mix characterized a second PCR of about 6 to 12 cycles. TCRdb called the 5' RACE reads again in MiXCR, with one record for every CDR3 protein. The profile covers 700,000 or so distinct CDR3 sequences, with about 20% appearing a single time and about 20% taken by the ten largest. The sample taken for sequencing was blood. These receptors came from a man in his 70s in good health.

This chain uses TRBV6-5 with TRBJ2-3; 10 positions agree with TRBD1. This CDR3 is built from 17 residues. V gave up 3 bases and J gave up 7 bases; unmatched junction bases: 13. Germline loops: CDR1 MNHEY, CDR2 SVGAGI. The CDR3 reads CASSYPGQGCLYNTQYF. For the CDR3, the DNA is TGTGCCAGCAGTTATCCGGGACAGGGGTGTTTGTATAATACGCAGTATTTT.

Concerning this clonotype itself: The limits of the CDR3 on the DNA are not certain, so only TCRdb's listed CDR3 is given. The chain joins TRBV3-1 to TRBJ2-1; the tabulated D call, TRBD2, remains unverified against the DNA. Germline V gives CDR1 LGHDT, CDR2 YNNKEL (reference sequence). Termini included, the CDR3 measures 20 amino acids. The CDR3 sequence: CASSQGLWEREREYRNEQFF.